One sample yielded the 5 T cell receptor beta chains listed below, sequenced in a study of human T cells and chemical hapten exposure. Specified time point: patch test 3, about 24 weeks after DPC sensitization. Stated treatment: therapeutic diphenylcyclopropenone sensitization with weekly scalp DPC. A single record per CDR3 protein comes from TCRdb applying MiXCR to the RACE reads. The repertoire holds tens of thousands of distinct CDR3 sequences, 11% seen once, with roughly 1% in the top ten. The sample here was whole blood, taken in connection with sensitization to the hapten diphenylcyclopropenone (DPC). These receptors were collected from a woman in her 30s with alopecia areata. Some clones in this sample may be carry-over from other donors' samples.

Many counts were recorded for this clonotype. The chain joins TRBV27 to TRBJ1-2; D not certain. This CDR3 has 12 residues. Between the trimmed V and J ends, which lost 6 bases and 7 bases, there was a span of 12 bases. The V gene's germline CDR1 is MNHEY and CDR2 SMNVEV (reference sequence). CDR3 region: CASRGSGLGYTF. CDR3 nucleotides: TGTGCCAGCAGGGGTAGCGGTCTTGGCTACACCTTC.

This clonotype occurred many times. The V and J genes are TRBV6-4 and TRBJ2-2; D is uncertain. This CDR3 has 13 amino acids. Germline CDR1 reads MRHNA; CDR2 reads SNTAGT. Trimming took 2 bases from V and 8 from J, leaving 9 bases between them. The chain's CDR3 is CASSDKDSGELFF. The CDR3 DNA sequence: TGTGCCAGCAGTGACAAGGATTCAGGGGAGCTGTTTTTT.

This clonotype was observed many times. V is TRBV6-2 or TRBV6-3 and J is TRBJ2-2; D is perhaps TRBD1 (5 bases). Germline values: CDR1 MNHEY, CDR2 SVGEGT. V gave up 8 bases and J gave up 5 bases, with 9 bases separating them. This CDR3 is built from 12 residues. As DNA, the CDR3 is TGTGCCAGCGTAGCAGGGACCGGGGAGCTGTTTTTT. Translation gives CASVAGTGELFF.

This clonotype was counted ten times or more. The CDR3 loop is CSASGTNGRDEQFF. CDR3 DNA sequence: TGCAGTGCTAGCGGGACCAATGGGAGGGATGAGCAGTTCTTC. This chain connects TRBV20-1 to TRBJ2-1, with 7 bases identical to TRBD2. The CDR3 covers 14 residues. The V gene's germline CDR1 is DFQATT and CDR2 SNEGSKA (reference sequence). V trimming: 3 bases; J trimming: 8 bases; junction bases outside the gene matches: 10.

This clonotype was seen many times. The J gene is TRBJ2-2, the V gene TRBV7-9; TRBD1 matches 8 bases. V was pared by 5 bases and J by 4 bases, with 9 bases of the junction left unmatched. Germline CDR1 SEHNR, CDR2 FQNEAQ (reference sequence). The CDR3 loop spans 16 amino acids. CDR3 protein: CASSQTGTGTTGELFF. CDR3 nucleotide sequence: TGTGCCAGCAGCCAAACTGGGACAGGAACCACCGGGGAGCTGTTTTTT.